These 25 T cell receptor beta chains were sequenced from one sample in a study of monozygotic twins with inflammatory bowel disease. TCRdb reprocessed the 5' RACE reads and stores each CDR3 protein as one record, lacking DNA. The repertoire table contains 200,000 to 250,000 distinct CDR3 sequences. The sequencing sample was made of blood. These receptors were obtained from a human donor with ulcerative colitis or Crohn's disease, or a healthy co-twin of an affected twin (not recorded which).

V is TRBV7-6 and J is TRBJ1-6; as DNA is missing, the TRBD1 call by TCRdb cannot be tested. The CDR3 has 15 residues. Germline V gene sequence: CDR1 SGHVS, CDR2 FNYEAQ. Here the CDR3 reads CASSLEQAYNSPLHF.

V usage is TRBV24-1 and J usage is TRBJ1-2. Germline-derived CDR1 and CDR2 are KGHDR and SFDVKD. This CDR3 region has 14 residues. CDR3 sequence: CATSDSYEDYGYTF.

The chain carries TRBV12-3 or TRBV12-4 and TRBJ1-5; TCRdb proposes TRBD1, but this gene call is untestable without DNA. This CDR3 is built from 13 residues. CDR3 protein: CASSPYPGQPQHF.

The chain employs TRBV12-5 and TRBJ1-2; without DNA, the TCRdb call of TRBD1 cannot be checked. Germline V CDR1 and CDR2: LGHNT, FRNRAP. The length of the CDR3 is 11 residues. The CDR3 loop reads CASGLGGGYTF.

The chain couples TRBV24-1 to TRBJ2-2; lacking DNA, the TRBD1 call made by TCRdb goes unchecked. In germline, CDR1 is KGHDR, CDR2 SFDVKD. The CDR3 extends over 17 amino acids. The CDR3 sequence is CATTAPGPPGVTGELFF.

The V call is TRBV7-2, the J call TRBJ1-5; TCRdb proposes TRBD1, but this gene call is untestable without DNA. The V gene's germline CDR1 is SGHTA and CDR2 FQGNSA. The length of the CDR3 is 15 residues. The CDR3: CASSRTGTYDQPQHF.

The chain combines TRBV7-3 with TRBJ1-2; TCRdb proposes TRBD1, but this gene call is untestable without DNA. The CDR3 consists of 13 residues. CDR1 and CDR2 (germline): SGHTA, FQGTGA. CDR3 sequence reads: CASSWTGGANYTF.

This chain connects TRBV20-1 to TRBJ1-1; TCRdb names TRBD1, which stays unverified in the absence of DNA. This CDR3 region has 14 residues. Per the germline V gene, CDR1 is DFQATT and CDR2 is SNEGSKA (reference sequence). CDR3 region: CSARLQGKNTEAFF.

This rearrangement joins TRBV6-1 to TRBJ2-7; the D call of TRBD1 rests on TCRdb alone, since no DNA is present to check it. The CDR3 totals 18 residues. Germline lookup yields CDR1 MNHNS and CDR2 SASEGT. CDR3 loop: CASSPDGRGIFSSYEQYF.

The V call is TRBV4-1, the J call TRBJ1-5; no DNA is available, so the TRBD1 call from TCRdb remains unchecked. This CDR3 region has 15 residues. Germline loops: CDR1 MGHRA, CDR2 YSYEKL. CDR3 loop: CASSQVSGFGQPQHF.

The rearrangement uses TRBV30 and TRBJ1-5. The CDR3 contains 15 residues. CDR1 is GTSNPN, CDR2 SVGIG, per germline (reference sequence). The CDR3 reads CAWSTHTGTNQPQHF.

The genes are TRBV6-2 or TRBV6-3 and TRBJ1-5; TCRdb calls TRBD1, which cannot be checked without DNA. The CDR3 is made up of 15 amino acids. CDR1 is MNHEY and CDR2 is SVGEGT in the germline V gene. CDR3 in amino acids: CASNHKGIGNQPQHF.

The gene calls are TRBV12-3 or TRBV12-4 and TRBJ1-3. This CDR3 has 14 residues. The CDR3 region is CASSLSGSGNTIYF.

The J gene is TRBJ1-3, the V gene TRBV11-2. Per the germline V gene, CDR1 is SGHAT and CDR2 is FQNNGV. The CDR3 loop spans 13 amino acids. CDR3 region: CASSSNLGNTIYF. Combining the CDR3 with reference TRBV11-2 and TRBJ1-3 gives the whole variable domain EAGVAQSPRYKIIEKRQSVAFWCNPISGHATLYWYQQILGQGPKLLIQFQNNGVVDDSQLPKDRFSAERLKGVDSTLKIQPAKLEDSAVYLCASSSNLGNTIYFGEGSWLTVV.

The chain recombines TRBV5-1 with TRBJ2-1; as DNA is missing, the TRBD1 call by TCRdb cannot be tested. CDR1 and CDR2 from the germline V gene are SGHRS and YFSETQ. The CDR3 extends over 16 amino acids. The CDR3 region is CASSPRGVASGGEQFF.

Here the CDR3 reads CASSASGTGRIKTF. This rearrangement joins TRBV12-3 or TRBV12-4 to TRBJ1-2; the TCRdb call, TRBD1, lacks DNA for checking. The CDR3 loop spans 14 amino acids.

V is TRBV30 and J is TRBJ2-1; TCRdb indicates TRBD2, and absent DNA this call remains unverified. The CDR3 covers 15 residues. The germline V gene encodes CDR1 GTSNPN and CDR2 SVGIG (reference sequence). CDR3 loop: CAWSVEGGGYNEQFF.

The chain couples TRBV18 to TRBJ1-3. Germline CDR1 is KGHSH and CDR2 is LQKENI. The CDR3 totals 16 residues. The CDR3: CASSPRGEETGNTIYF.

The J gene is TRBJ1-2, the V gene TRBV6-1. In germline, CDR1 is MNHNS, CDR2 SASEGT. The CDR3 contains 15 residues. The CDR3 region is CASSEALLLNYGYTF.

The gene calls are TRBV10-2 and TRBJ2-5; TCRdb selects TRBD1, and the lack of DNA leaves this call unchecked. Germline loops: CDR1 WSHSY, CDR2 SAAADI. CDR3 length equals 13 residues. CDR3 sequence reads: CASRRGQRETQYF.

This chain uses TRBV25-1 with TRBJ1-1; TCRdb gives TRBD1 as the D gene, but with no DNA this cannot be confirmed. CDR1 is MGHDK and CDR2 is SYGVNS in the germline V gene. CDR3 length: 12 amino acids. CDR3 sequence: CASTPGGSEAFF.

V gene TRBV12-3 or TRBV12-4 combines with J gene TRBJ2-5; TCRdb picks TRBD2, but there is no DNA to check that call. This CDR3 is built from 18 residues. The CDR3 sequence is CASSLTSGVSMSGETQYF.

The chain recombines TRBV28 with TRBJ2-7; TCRdb selects TRBD2, and the lack of DNA leaves this call unchecked. The CDR3 loop spans 15 amino acids. Germline lookup yields CDR1 MDHEN and CDR2 SYDVKM. CDR3 loop: CASRTLLAGVYEQYF.

The CDR3 spells CASSLFSEGTDTQYF. The chain is built from TRBV5-4 and TRBJ2-3; absent DNA, TCRdb's TRBD2 call cannot be checked. CDR1 and CDR2 (germline): SGHNT, YYREEE (reference sequence). The CDR3 has 15 residues.

This chain uses TRBV6-5 with TRBJ1-5; TCRdb gives TRBD1 as the D gene, but with no DNA this cannot be confirmed. The CDR3 covers 16 residues. Germline values: CDR1 MNHEY, CDR2 SVGAGI. The CDR3 is CASSYAAQTVNQPQHF.